The 21 T cell receptor beta chains presented below share a single source sample, sequenced in a study of cytomegalovirus exposure and HLA in healthy donors. PCR was performed using 60 Vbeta and 13 Jbeta primers. Some clones are missing from TCRdb's copy, which holds only in-frame ones; the method was immunoSEQ multiplex PCR. The table has roughly 100,000 clones, roughly 81% seen once; the top ten hold 5.6%. What was sequenced was PBMCs. Receptors originate from a woman between 18 and 29 years old in good health and CMV-seropositive.

This sequence joins TRBV16 and TRBJ2-7, with 9 bases that match TRBD1. Looked up from germline, CDR1 is KGHSY and CDR2 is FQNENV. The CDR3 consists of 13 residues. With 11 bases clipped from V and 1 base from J, the junction kept 6 bases outside the gene matches. This CDR3 is CACGGTGSYEQYF. CDR3 DNA: TGTGCCTGTGGGGGGACAGGGTCCTACGAGCAGTACTTC.

This sequence joins TRBV20-1 and TRBJ2-1; no clear D. The length of the CDR3 is 11 residues. CDR1 and CDR2 (germline): DFQATT, SNEGSKA (reference sequence). Trimming removed 5 bases at V and 9 bases at J, with 11 bases between. The CDR3 region is CSASFRSEQFF. DNA for the CDR3: TGCAGTGCTTCCTTTCGGTCTGAGCAGTTCTTC.

V gene TRBV7-9 combines with J gene TRBJ2-7; TRBD2 aligns across 9 bases. This CDR3 contains 14 residues. The V and J ends lost 6 bases and 2 bases, in that order; junction bases with no gene match: 5. Germline CDR1 reads SEHNR; CDR2 reads FQNEAQ (reference sequence). The CDR3 spells CASSRLADAYEQYF. CDR3 in DNA: TGTGCCAGCAGTCGACTAGCGGATGCCTACGAGCAGTACTTC. Together with reference TRBV7-9 and TRBJ2-7, the CDR3 gives the full variable domain: DTGVSQNPRHKITKRGQNVTFRCDPISEHNRLYWYRQTLGQGPEFLTYFQNEAQLEKSRLLSDRFSAERPKGSFSTLEIQRTEQGDSAMYLCASSRLADAYEQYFGPGTRLTVT.

This clone has only one observation. The genes are TRBV5-6 and TRBJ2-2, with 8 bases matching TRBD2. The CDR3 contains 18 residues. The V gene's germline CDR1 is SGHDT and CDR2 YYEEEE. V lost 1 base, J lost 3 bases, and 11 bases stayed unmatched. The CDR3 reads CASSLNQAGVVHTGELFF. In DNA, the CDR3 is TGTGCCAGCAGCTTGAATCAAGCGGGAGTGGTTCACACCGGGGAGCTGTTTTTT.

This chain uses TRBV7-8 with TRBJ1-5, with 8 bases matching TRBD1. The junction had 7 bases not matched to a gene; V was cut back by 5 bases and J by 4 bases. In germline, CDR1 is SGHVS, CDR2 FQNEAQ. This CDR3 comprises 15 residues. DNA of the CDR3: TGTGCCAGCAGCACCGGACAGGGCAAGAATCAGCCCCAGCATTTT. Translated, it gives CASSTGQGKNQPQHF.

The chain employs TRBV7-9 and TRBJ1-3, with a possible D match to TRBD1 (6 bases). V lost 5 bases, J lost 0 bases, and 8 bases lay in between. Germline values: CDR1 SEHNR, CDR2 FQNEAQ (reference sequence). The CDR3 spans 14 residues. The CDR3 reads CASSPGHSGNTIYF. The CDR3 coding sequence is TGTGCCAGCAGCCCGGGACACTCTGGAAACACCATATATTTT.

The chain uses TRBV25-1 and TRBJ1-5; possible D gene TRBD1, 5 bases. Trimming took 0 bases from V and 7 from J, leaving 16 bases between them. CDR3 length: 16 amino acids. CDR1 is MGHDK, CDR2 SYGVNS, per germline. The CDR3 protein is CASSEYGRDWLQPQHF. CDR3 in DNA: TGTGCCAGCAGTGAATATGGCAGGGACTGGCTACAGCCCCAGCATTTT.

J is TRBJ1-2 and V is TRBV27, with 8 bases lining up with TRBD1. The CDR3 is 13 amino acids. From germline, CDR1 is MNHEY and CDR2 SMNVEV (reference sequence). J lost 5 bases, V lost 4 bases, and 3 bases had no gene match. The CDR3 loop reads CASSWTGTYGYTF. The CDR3 DNA reads TGTGCCAGCAGTTGGACAGGGACGTATGGCTACACCTTC.

This clone has a single count. The chain links TRBV5-1 to TRBJ2-6, with unresolved D. The CDR3 consists of 13 residues. CDR1 and CDR2 from the germline V gene are SGHRS and YFSETQ. V was cut by 3 bases and J by 2 bases, with 3 bases left in between. This CDR3 reads CASSSAGANVLTF. The CDR3 DNA reads as TGCGCCAGCAGCTCCGCTGGGGCCAACGTCCTGACTTTC.

As DNA, the CDR3 is TGTGCCAGCAGTGAGTTTGTAGCGGGAGGAACCGGGGAGCTGTTTTTT. Its protein is CASSEFVAGGTGELFF. The chain links TRBV6-1 to TRBJ2-2; TRBD2 agrees at 10 bases. The CDR3 consists of 16 residues. The trim removed 3 bases at V and 5 bases at J, leaving 6 bases unmatched. CDR1 MNHNS and CDR2 SASEGT come from the germline V gene.

This chain links TRBV4-1 with TRBJ1-5; D unresolved. This CDR3 has 18 amino acids. CDR1 is MGHRA, CDR2 YSYEKL, per germline. Trimming shortened V by 0 bases and J by 3 bases, and 18 bases separated the two germline ends. The CDR3 spells CASSQDSVGFPHNQPQHF. The DNA for the CDR3 is TGCGCCAGCAGCCAAGATAGCGTCGGCTTTCCGCACAATCAGCCCCAGCATTTT.

The chain recombines TRBV4-2 with TRBJ1-3; possible D gene TRBD1, 5 bases. Germline V CDR1 and CDR2: LGHNA, YNFKEQ. Deletions cut 0 bases from V and 5 bases from J, with 8 bases between. The CDR3 loop spans 14 amino acids. CDR3 in amino acids: CASSQETGRNTIYF. CDR3 nucleotide sequence: TGTGCCAGCAGCCAAGAAACAGGACGAAACACCATATATTTT.

Only a few counts were recorded for this clone. The chain has TRBV7-6 and TRBJ1-2, with TRBD1 matching 12 bases. The CDR3 has 17 amino acids. The V and J ends lost 5 bases and 8 bases, in that order; junction bases with no gene match: 15. Germline V gives CDR1 SGHVS, CDR2 FNYEAQ. The CDR3: CASSPLRRGQGAKGYTF. In DNA form, the CDR3 reads TGTGCCAGCAGCCCCCTCCGTCGGGGACAGGGGGCGAAGGGCTACACCTTC.

V gene TRBV4-1 combines with J gene TRBJ2-1, with D uncertain. Trimming removed 3 bases at V and 0 bases at J, with 12 bases between. CDR3 length equals 16 residues. CDR1 is MGHRA, CDR2 YSYEKL, per germline. CDR3 amino acids: CASSHPPDSSYNEQFF. Written as DNA, the CDR3 is TGCGCCAGCAGCCACCCCCCCGATAGCTCCTACAATGAGCAGTTCTTC.

The gene calls are TRBV18 and TRBJ2-1; maybe TRBD2 (6 bases). CDR1 and CDR2 (germline): KGHSH, LQKENI. The CDR3 totals 16 residues. Trimming stripped 6 bases from V and 9 bases from J, with 24 bases between. The CDR3 bases are TGTGCCAGCTCCCCCGATTTGGCGGGACCATCGGGTGAGCAGTTCTTC. It encodes CASSPDLAGPSGEQFF.

This chain uses TRBV28 with TRBJ2-7, with D maybe TRBD2 (5 bases). Germline assignment: CDR1 MDHEN and CDR2 SYDVKM. Trimming removed 2 bases at V and 3 bases at J, with 14 bases between. This CDR3 is 15 amino acids long. The CDR3 protein is CASSLHPEGSYEQYF. DNA of the CDR3: TGTGCCAGCAGTTTACACCCCGAGGGCAGCTACGAGCAGTACTTC.

The chain is built from TRBV7-8 and TRBJ1-1; D not resolved. There are 13 residues in the CDR3. V was pared by 3 bases and J by 5 bases, with 10 bases between. CDR1 is SGHVS, CDR2 FQNEAQ, per germline. The CDR3 coding sequence is TGTGCCAGCAGCTTTCTAGACGGGACTGAAGCTTTCTTT. Amino acid sequence: CASSFLDGTEAFF.

The chain is built from TRBV4-1 and TRBJ2-7; tentative D call: TRBD1 (5 bases). Per the germline V gene, CDR1 is MGHRA and CDR2 is YSYEKL. V was trimmed by 3 bases and J by 4 bases, leaving 10 bases between them. The CDR3 has 13 amino acids. The CDR3 spells CASSQTARYEQYF. In DNA, the CDR3 is TGCGCCAGCAGCCAGACAGCTAGATACGAGCAGTACTTC.

This clone was detected only once. The chain employs TRBV25-1 and TRBJ2-7; D is possibly TRBD1 (6 bases). The ends were cut back, 7 bases at V and 1 base at J, with 14 bases in the middle. CDR3 size: 14 residues. Germline V gene data show CDR1 as MGHDK and CDR2 as SYGVNS. The CDR3 spells CASIVRDRSYEQYF. CDR3 DNA: TGTGCCAGCATTGTTCGCGACAGGTCCTACGAGCAGTACTTC.

V and J are TRBV5-1 and TRBJ1-6; no clear D gene. The V end was cut by 1 base, the J end by 0 bases, with 11 bases between. Germline V gives CDR1 SGHRS, CDR2 YFSETQ. This CDR3 has 17 amino acids. CDR3 bases: TGCGCCAGCAGCTTGTACAGCGGGAGCTCCTATAATTCACCCCTCCACTTT. Residues: CASSLYSGSSYNSPLHF.

This clone showed up just once. V and J are TRBV29-1 and TRBJ1-5, with D perhaps TRBD1 (5 bases). This CDR3 has 13 residues. V was pared by 2 bases and J by 6 bases, with 11 bases between. CDR1 is SQVTM and CDR2 is ANQGSEA in the germline V gene. CDR3 protein: CSVESGIGQPQHF. Written as DNA, the CDR3 is TGCAGCGTTGAATCAGGGATTGGTCAGCCCCAGCATTTT.